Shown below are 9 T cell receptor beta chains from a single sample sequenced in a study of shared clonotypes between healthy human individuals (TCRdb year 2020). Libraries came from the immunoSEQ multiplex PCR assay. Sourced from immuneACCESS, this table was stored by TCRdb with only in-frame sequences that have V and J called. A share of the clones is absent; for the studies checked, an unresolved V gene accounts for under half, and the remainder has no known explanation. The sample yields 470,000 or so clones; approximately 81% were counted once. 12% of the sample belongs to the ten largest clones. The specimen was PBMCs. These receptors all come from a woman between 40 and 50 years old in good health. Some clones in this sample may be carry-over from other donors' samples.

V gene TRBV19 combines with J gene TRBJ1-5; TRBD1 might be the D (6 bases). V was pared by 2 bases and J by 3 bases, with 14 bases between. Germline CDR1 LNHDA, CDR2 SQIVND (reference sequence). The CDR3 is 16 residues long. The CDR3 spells CASSIFSGAVNQPQHF. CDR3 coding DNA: TGTGCCAGTAGTATATTTTCAGGGGCAGTCAATCAGCCCCAGCATTTT.

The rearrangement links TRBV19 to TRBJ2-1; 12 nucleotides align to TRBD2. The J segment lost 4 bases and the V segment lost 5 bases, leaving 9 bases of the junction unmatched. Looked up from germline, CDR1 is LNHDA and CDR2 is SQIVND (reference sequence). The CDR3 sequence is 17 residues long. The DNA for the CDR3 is TGTGCCAGTAGTCCTACCCCTAGCGGGAGGGTATACAATGAGCAGTTCTTC. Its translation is CASSPTPSGRVYNEQFF. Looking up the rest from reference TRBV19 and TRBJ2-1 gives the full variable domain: DGGITQSPKYLFRKEGQNVTLSCEQNLNHDAMYWYRQDPGQGLRLIYYSQIVNDFQKGDIAEGYSVSREKKESFPLTVTSAQKNPTAFYLCASSPTPSGRVYNEQFFGPGTRLTVL.

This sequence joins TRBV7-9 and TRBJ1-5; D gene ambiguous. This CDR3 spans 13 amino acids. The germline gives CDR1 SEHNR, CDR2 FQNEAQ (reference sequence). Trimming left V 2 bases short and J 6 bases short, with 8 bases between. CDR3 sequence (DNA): TGTGCCAGCAGCTTAAGCCAAGTTCAGCCCCAGCATTTT. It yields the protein CASSLSQVQPQHF.

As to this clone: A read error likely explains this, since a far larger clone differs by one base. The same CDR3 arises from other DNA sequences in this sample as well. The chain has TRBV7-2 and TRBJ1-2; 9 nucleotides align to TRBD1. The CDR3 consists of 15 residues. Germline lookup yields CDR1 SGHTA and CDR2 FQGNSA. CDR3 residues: CASSQTTGGQGGYTF. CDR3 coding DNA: TGCGCCAGCAGCCAAACTACAGGGGGCCAGGGAGGCTACACCTTC.

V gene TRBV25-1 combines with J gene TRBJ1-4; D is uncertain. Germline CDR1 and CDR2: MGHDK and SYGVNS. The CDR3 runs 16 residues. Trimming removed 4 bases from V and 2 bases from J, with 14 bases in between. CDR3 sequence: CASSGPYTGTNEKLFF. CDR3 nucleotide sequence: TGTGCCAGCAGTGGCCCGTATACCGGCACTAATGAAAAACTGTTTTTT.

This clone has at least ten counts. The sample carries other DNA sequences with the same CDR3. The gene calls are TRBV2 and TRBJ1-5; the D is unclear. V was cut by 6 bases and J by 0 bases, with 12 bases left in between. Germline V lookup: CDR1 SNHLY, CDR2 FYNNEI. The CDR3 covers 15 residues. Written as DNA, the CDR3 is TGTGCCAGCAGCGGCCCCCCCAATAGCAATCAGCCCCAGCATTTT. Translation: CASSGPPNSNQPQHF.

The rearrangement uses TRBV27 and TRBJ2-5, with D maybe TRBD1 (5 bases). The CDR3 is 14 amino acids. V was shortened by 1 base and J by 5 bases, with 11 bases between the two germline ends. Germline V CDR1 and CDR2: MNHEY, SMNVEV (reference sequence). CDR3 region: CASSLWGSLETQYF. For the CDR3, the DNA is TGTGCCAGCAGTTTATGGGGCAGTTTGGAGACCCAGTACTTC.

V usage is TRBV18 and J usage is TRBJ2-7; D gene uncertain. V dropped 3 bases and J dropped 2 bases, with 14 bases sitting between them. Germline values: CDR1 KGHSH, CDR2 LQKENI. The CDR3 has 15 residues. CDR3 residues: CASSPTSRRTYEQYF. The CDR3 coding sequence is TGTGCCAGCTCACCGACCAGTCGTAGGACCTACGAGCAGTACTTC.

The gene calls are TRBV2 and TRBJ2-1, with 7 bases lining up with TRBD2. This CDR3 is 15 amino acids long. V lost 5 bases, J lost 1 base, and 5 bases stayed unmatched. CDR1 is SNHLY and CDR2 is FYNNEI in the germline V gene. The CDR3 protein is CASSWSSGSYNEQFF. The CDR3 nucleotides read TGTGCCAGCAGTTGGAGTAGCGGGTCCTACAATGAGCAGTTCTTC.